This T cell receptor beta chain came from a study of T cell responses to AZD1222 COVID-19 vaccine. Study-wide results and limits: In a largely white British group with more females than males, clonal diversity was possibly underestimated. Regions 160-218 and 743-854 held dominance among vaccine-associated CD4 TCRs, which spanned spike. Increases in Spike-specific TCR breadth and depth were seen after two AZD1222 doses.

TCRdb keeps only in-frame clones here, not all; method: immunoSEQ multiplex PCR. The sample lists more than 100,000 clones, 87% seen once, with approximately 10% in the top ten. Germline lookup yields CDR1 SGHNT and CDR2 YENEEA. V shed 8 bases and J 2 bases; nucleotides not matched to a gene: 12. The CDR3 has 15 residues. Turning to this clone: No antigen is known for it.

The genes are TRBV11-3 and TRBJ2-7; 7 nucleotides agree with TRBD1. This receptor was taken from an adult in good health. Specimen: peripheral blood, collected on day 0 of AZD1222 vaccination. CDR3 DNA: TGTGCCAGCGGGTCCTCGGACAGGCGTGCCTACGAGCAGTACTTC. This gives the protein CASGSSDRRAYEQYF.